Listed here is a single T cell receptor (beta chain). These data belong to a study of human T cells and chemical hapten exposure. Turning to the study itself: Small pooled library volume differences mainly caused per-sample TCR yield variation.

V lost 5 bases to trimming and J lost 5 bases, with 15 bases between them. The CDR3 runs to 15 residues. Germline CDR1 reads KGHDR; CDR2 reads SFDVKD. Original data processing: A typical sample had 95,000 to 100,000 TCRs, with roughly 20,000 to 700,000 overall. Via MiXCR, TCRdb re-called the RACE reads, giving one row per CDR3 protein. The V and J calls were determined by TCRdb, not by the authors. The table records 30,000 or so distinct CDR3 sequences, around 7.4% of them present only once. Stated time point: healthy volunteer bleed at 2 weeks. Unfractionated whole blood was the source from which total RNA was extracted.

The chain links TRBV24-1 to TRBJ2-1; weak D call: TRBD2 (6 bases). The clonotype originates from a human donor in good health. Some clones in this sample may be carry-over from other donors' samples. The sample taken for sequencing was whole blood. The CDR3, as DNA: TGTGCCACCAGTGTCCCGGGACTGGGTGACAATGAGCAGTTCTTC. This translates into CATSVPGLGDNEQFF.